Below, 24 T cell receptor beta chains from the same sample are listed, as sequenced in a study of response to subunit inactivated influenza vaccine. MiXCR, applied by TCRdb to the RT-PCR reads, yields one record per CDR3 protein. The profile covers hundreds of thousands of distinct CDR3 sequences, with about 11% appearing a single time and around 9.6% taken by the ten largest. The source was PBMCs from blood, collected on the day of vaccination. Source of these receptors: a man aged 50 or older who received an inactivated influenza vaccine.

This rearrangement joins TRBV29-1 to TRBJ2-2, with D possibly TRBD2 on 6 matching bases. The CDR3 covers 15 residues. V was trimmed by 2 bases and J by 0 bases, leaving 10 bases between them. Germline V lookup: CDR1 SQVTM, CDR2 ANQGSEA. The CDR3 spells CSVESSVPNTGELFF. The DNA for the CDR3 is TGCAGCGTTGAATCTAGCGTACCGAACACCGGGGAGCTGTTTTTT.

This chain links TRBV7-2 with TRBJ2-5; TRBD1 agrees at 7 bases. This CDR3 has 16 amino acids. Trimming removed 1 base from V and 2 bases from J; junction bases left unmatched: 7. Germline CDR1 and CDR2: SGHTA and FQGNSA. CDR3 sequence reads: CASSLVAQGEQETQYF. Written as DNA, the CDR3 is TGTGCCAGCAGCTTAGTGGCGCAGGGGGAACAAGAGACCCAGTACTTC.

This clonotype showed up many times. The J gene is TRBJ2-7, the V gene TRBV6-2 or TRBV6-3, with a possible D match to TRBD2 (6 bases). Germline lookup yields CDR1 MNHEY and CDR2 SVGEGT. This CDR3 spans 15 amino acids. Deletions cut 0 bases from V and 2 bases from J, with 11 bases between. The CDR3 here is CASSYSLEGAYEQYF. The CDR3 DNA reads as TGTGCCAGCAGTTACTCGTTGGAGGGCGCCTACGAGCAGTACTTC.

The table lists this clonotype with many counts. The genes are TRBV5-1 and TRBJ2-2; the D gene is possibly TRBD2 (5 bases). CDR3 length equals 19 residues. V was trimmed by 4 bases and J by 2 bases, leaving 24 bases between them. Germline-derived CDR1 and CDR2 are SGHRS and YFSETQ. CDR3 residues: CASSPFGSGLDSNTGELFF. For the CDR3, the DNA is TGCGCCAGCAGCCCTTTTGGTTCCGGACTGGACTCTAACACCGGGGAGCTGTTTTTT.

The chain combines TRBV5-1 with TRBJ1-1; a weak D match, TRBD1 (5 bases). V lost 4 bases to trimming and J lost 1 base, with 11 bases between them. The CDR3 runs to 14 residues. CDR1 SGHRS and CDR2 YFSETQ come from the germline V gene. Here the CDR3 DNA reads TGCGCCAGCAGCCGCGGGGGGACGAACACTGAAGCTTTCTTT. Translating it yields CASSRGGTNTEAFF.

This clonotype came up a few times. This rearrangement joins TRBV7-9 to TRBJ2-1; 10 nucleotides agree with TRBD2. Germline trimming cut 4 bases from V and 7 bases from J; bases unmatched to any gene: 7. Germline values: CDR1 SEHNR, CDR2 FQNEAQ (reference sequence). The CDR3 totals 15 residues. The CDR3 DNA is TGTGCCAGCAGCTCGTGGACTAGCGGAACTAATGAGCAGTTCTTC. Translated: CASSSWTSGTNEQFF.

The V call is TRBV5-1, the J call TRBJ1-5; no reliable D call. The CDR3 is made up of 16 amino acids. CDR1 and CDR2 from the germline V gene are SGHRS and YFSETQ. The V end lost 0 bases, the J end lost 7 bases, and 17 bases lay between the germline ends. The CDR3 region is CASSLGPIGGNQPQHF. The CDR3 DNA reads as TGCGCCAGCAGCTTGGGTCCCATCGGTGGGAACCAGCCCCAGCATTTT.

This sequence joins TRBV6-5 and TRBJ1-4; D may be TRBD1 (6 bases). The V gene's germline CDR1 is MNHEY and CDR2 SVGAGI. This CDR3 has 16 amino acids. Trimming left V 0 bases short and J 4 bases short, with 12 bases between. The CDR3 DNA sequence: TGTGCCAGCAGTTACTCGCAGGGAGGGGGTAATGAAAAACTGTTTTTT. Its protein product is CASSYSQGGGNEKLFF.

This clonotype has more than one count but fewer than ten. V usage is TRBV4-3 and J usage is TRBJ2-1; 9 bases line up with TRBD2. There are 17 residues in the CDR3. With 0 bases clipped from V and 2 bases from J, the junction kept 5 bases outside the gene matches. The germline CDR1 and CDR2 sequences are LGHNA and YSLEER. Here the CDR3 reads CASSQDLVAGAYNEQFF. As DNA, the CDR3 is TGCGCCAGCAGCCAAGATCTGGTAGCGGGGGCCTACAATGAGCAGTTCTTC.

The chain carries TRBV6-5 and TRBJ2-7; perhaps TRBD2 as D (6 bases). V was shortened by 2 bases and J by 5 bases, with 16 bases between the two germline ends. The CDR3 spans 15 residues. Germline V gives CDR1 MNHEY, CDR2 SVGAGI. The CDR3 loop reads CASSYRAGAGHEQYF. For the CDR3, the DNA is TGTGCCAGCAGTTACAGAGCTGGGGCGGGACACGAGCAGTACTTC.

This clonotype was seen a handful of times. The chain has TRBV6-6 and TRBJ1-2, with 8 bases that match TRBD1. CDR3 length: 13 residues. Germline V lookup: CDR1 MNHNY, CDR2 SVGAGI (reference sequence). J was trimmed by 7 bases and V by 5 bases; bases with no gene match: 6. In nucleotides, the CDR3 is TGTGCCAGCAGTCCCCGGACAGGGACTGGCTACACCTTC. It specifies CASSPRTGTGYTF.

This clonotype was detected a few times. In DNA form, the CDR3 reads TGCGCCAGCAGCAACAAAATAGCGAGCCAAGAGACCCAGTACTTC. It encodes CASSNKIASQETQYF. The rearrangement joins TRBV5-1 to TRBJ2-5; D is perhaps TRBD2 (5 bases). Per germline, CDR1 SGHRS and CDR2 YFSETQ. CDR3 length: 15 amino acids. V shed 4 bases and J shed 1 base, with 14 bases lying between them. The whole variable domain, remainder taken from reference TRBV5-1 and TRBJ2-5, is KAGVTQTPRYLIKTRGQQVTLSCSPISGHRSVSWYQQTPGQGLQFLFEYFSETQRNKGNFPGRFSGRQFSNSRSEMNVSTLELGDSALYLCASSNKIASQETQYFGPGTRLLVL.

This clonotype was counted a few times. The J gene is TRBJ1-2, the V gene TRBV4-3; unclear D gene. From germline, CDR1 is LGHNA and CDR2 YSLEER. The CDR3 totals 15 residues. Trimming took 1 base from V and 6 from J, leaving 15 bases between them. In DNA, the CDR3 is TGCGCCAGCAGCCAAGCCGGGAAAACCGGGGATGGCTACACCTTC. It translates to CASSQAGKTGDGYTF.

This clonotype has more than one count but fewer than ten. This rearrangement joins TRBV20-1 to TRBJ1-2; D is perhaps TRBD1 (5 bases). Trimming cost V 3 bases and J 4 bases, with 12 bases left between them. CDR1 and CDR2 from the germline V gene are DFQATT and SNEGSKA (reference sequence). This CDR3 has 13 amino acids. In DNA form, the CDR3 reads TGCAGTGCTAGCAAGGGCAGGGCCTATGGCTACACCTTC. This gives the protein CSASKGRAYGYTF.

The rearrangement uses TRBV7-6 and TRBJ2-5, with 7 bases that match TRBD2. There are 18 residues in the CDR3. V was pared by 3 bases and J by 3 bases, with 16 bases of the junction left unmatched. Germline V lookup: CDR1 SGHVS, CDR2 FNYEAQ. This CDR3 reads CASSFPHFEGGEEETQYF. In DNA, the CDR3 is TGTGCCAGCAGCTTCCCCCATTTTGAGGGAGGGGAAGAAGAGACCCAGTACTTC.

The V gene is TRBV18, the J gene TRBJ1-2; D unresolved. CDR1 and CDR2 (germline): KGHSH, LQKENI. Trimming cost V 0 bases and J 5 bases, with 10 bases left between them. The CDR3 sequence is 14 residues long. The CDR3 region has the DNA TGTGCCAGCTCACCACCGTCCCTAGAGTATGGCTACACCTTC. It specifies CASSPPSLEYGYTF.

On this clonotype: A clone one base away is much larger, so this may be a read error. The rearrangement links TRBV2 to TRBJ2-1, with D possibly matching TRBD1 (6 bases). This CDR3 region has 15 residues. The germline gives CDR1 SNHLY, CDR2 FYNNEI. Deletions cut 6 bases from V and 2 bases from J, with 14 bases between. CDR3 protein: CASRRQESPYNEQFF. The CDR3 DNA sequence: TGTGCCAGCAGGAGACAGGAAAGCCCCTACAATGAGCAGTTCTTC.

This clonotype showed up many times. The genes are TRBV28 and TRBJ2-2, with TRBD2 as a possible D gene (7 bases). The CDR3 is made up of 15 amino acids. Germline loops: CDR1 MDHEN, CDR2 SYDVKM. V dropped 6 bases and J dropped 1 base, with 12 bases sitting between them. The CDR3 region is CASRGGTLNTGELFF. The CDR3 DNA reads as TGTGCCAGCAGGGGGGGGACACTGAACACCGGGGAGCTGTTTTTT.

The rearrangement links TRBV6-2 or TRBV6-3 to TRBJ2-5; 7 nucleotides agree with TRBD1. V was pared by 0 bases and J by 0 bases, with 7 bases of the junction left unmatched. The CDR3 spans 17 residues. Per the germline V gene, CDR1 is MNHEY and CDR2 is SVGEGT. In nucleotides, the CDR3 is TGTGCCAGCAGTTACTCGAGTAAGAGGGGGCACCAAGAGACCCAGTACTTC. Translation: CASSYSSKRGHQETQYF.

The chain recombines TRBV11-2 with TRBJ1-5, with TRBD1 matching 9 bases. V lost 5 bases, J lost 5 bases, and 13 bases stayed unmatched. Germline V CDR1 and CDR2: SGHAT, FQNNGV. This CDR3 is built from 17 residues. In DNA, the CDR3 is TGTGCCAGCAGCCCGGGCACATGGGACAGGGAATATCAGCCCCAGCATTTT. This encodes CASSPGTWDREYQPQHF. Combining the CDR3 with reference TRBV11-2 and TRBJ1-5 gives the whole variable domain EAGVAQSPRYKIIEKRQSVAFWCNPISGHATLYWYQQILGQGPKLLIQFQNNGVVDDSQLPKDRFSAERLKGVDSTLKIQPAKLEDSAVYLCASSPGTWDREYQPQHFGDGTRLSIL.

This sequence joins TRBV10-3 and TRBJ1-4; maybe TRBD1 (6 bases). The germline gives CDR1 ENHRY, CDR2 SYGVKD. V shed 4 bases and J shed 12 bases, with 12 bases lying between them. This CDR3 spans 12 amino acids. This CDR3 is CAISATNRELFF. CDR3 nucleotide sequence: TGTGCCATCAGTGCGACAAACAGGGAACTGTTTTTT.

The rearrangement links TRBV5-1 to TRBJ2-3, with TRBD2 as a possible D gene (5 bases). The CDR3 is made up of 16 amino acids. The germline V and J ends were trimmed by 4 bases and 0 bases, with 15 bases remaining between them. Germline lookup yields CDR1 SGHRS and CDR2 YFSETQ. This chain's CDR3 is CASSKILRGSTDTQYF. The CDR3 nucleotides read TGCGCCAGCAGCAAAATCCTGAGAGGGAGCACAGATACGCAGTATTTT.

This clonotype was picked up a small number of times. The chain links TRBV19 to TRBJ1-2; D remains ambiguous. This CDR3 spans 14 amino acids. Trimming took 7 bases from V and 5 from J, leaving 17 bases between them. Germline lookup yields CDR1 LNHDA and CDR2 SQIVND (reference sequence). CDR3 sequence reads: CASTQIDGLYGYTF. CDR3 nucleotide sequence: TGTGCCAGTACCCAAATCGACGGACTATATGGCTACACCTTC.

This sequence joins TRBV9 and TRBJ2-3; D ambiguous. The ends were cut back, 0 bases at V and 6 bases at J, with 11 bases in the middle. Germline values: CDR1 SGDLS, CDR2 YYNGEE. This CDR3 region has 14 residues. The DNA of the CDR3 is TGTGCCAGCAGCGTAGAAACGACATCGGATACGCAGTATTTT. It yields the protein CASSVETTSDTQYF.